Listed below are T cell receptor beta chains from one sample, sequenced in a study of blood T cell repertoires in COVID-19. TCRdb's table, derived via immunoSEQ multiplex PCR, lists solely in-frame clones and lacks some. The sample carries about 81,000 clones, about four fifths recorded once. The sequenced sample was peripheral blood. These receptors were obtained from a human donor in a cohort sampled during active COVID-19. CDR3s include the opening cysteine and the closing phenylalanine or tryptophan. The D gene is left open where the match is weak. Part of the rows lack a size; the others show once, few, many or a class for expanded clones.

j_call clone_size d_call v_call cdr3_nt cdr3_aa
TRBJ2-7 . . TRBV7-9 TGTGCCAGCAGCCCATCAGGGGGGAACGAGCAGTACTTC CASSPSGGNEQYF
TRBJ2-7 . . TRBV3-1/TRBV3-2 TGTGCCAGCAGCCAAGCCCGGGAAGGACCCTACGAGCAGTACTTC CASSQAREGPYEQYF
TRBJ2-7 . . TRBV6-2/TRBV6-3 TGTGCCAGCAGTTACGTCCTCCGTGGGGCGTACTCCTACGAGCAGTACTTC CASSYVLRGAYSYEQYF
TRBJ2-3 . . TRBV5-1 TGCGCCAGCAGCTTGATTTTTGGAGGGGGCACAGATACGCAGTATTTT CASSLIFGGGTDTQYF
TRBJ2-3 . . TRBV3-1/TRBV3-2 TGTGCCAGCAGCCCGGGGGGCTCCGGGGCAGATACGCAGTATTTT CASSPGGSGADTQYF
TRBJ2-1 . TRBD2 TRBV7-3 TGTGCCAGCAGCTTAACGGGACTAGCGGGGAGAAATGAGCAGTTCTTC CASSLTGLAGRNEQFF
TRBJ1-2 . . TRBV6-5 TGTGCCAGCAGTTACCAAACAGGGTACGGCTACACCTTC CASSYQTGYGYTF
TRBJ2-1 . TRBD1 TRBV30 TGTGCCTGGAAGCGGGGCCCGACAGGGGGTTCCTACAATGAGCAGTTCTTC CAWKRGPTGGSYNEQFF
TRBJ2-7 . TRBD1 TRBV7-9 TGTGCCAGCAGCTCCCGACAGGGGCCTCACGAGCAGTACTTC CASSSRQGPHEQYF
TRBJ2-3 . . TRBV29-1 TGCAGCATCTACCGGGACTTTAAAGCGCATACGCAGTATTTT CSIYRDFKAHTQYF
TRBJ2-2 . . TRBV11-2 TGTGCCAGCAGCTTAGTTCCGGTAGCGAACACCGGGGAGCTGTTTTTT CASSLVPVANTGELFF
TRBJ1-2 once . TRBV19 TGTGCCAGTAGGGACTTGCAGGGCTACACCTTC CASRDLQGYTF
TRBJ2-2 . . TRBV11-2 TGTGCCAGCAGCTACGGAGACGGTTACACCGGGGAGCTGTTTTTT CASSYGDGYTGELFF
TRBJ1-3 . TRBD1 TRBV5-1 TGCGCCAGCAGCTTGGCCGGGACAGGGGCGGACACCATATATTTT CASSLAGTGADTIYF
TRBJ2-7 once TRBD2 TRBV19 TGTGCCAGTAGTTTCCAACTAGCGGGGGGAACCAGCGAGCAGTACTTC CASSFQLAGGTSEQYF
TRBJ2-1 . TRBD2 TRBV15 TGTGCCACCAGCAGAGATGCATCTAGCGGTAGCAATGAGCAGTTCTTC CATSRDASSGSNEQFF
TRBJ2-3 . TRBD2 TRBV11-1 TGTGCCAGCAGCTTCTTGACTAGCGGGGGGGTAGATACGCAGTATTTT CASSFLTSGGVDTQYF